A single sample is the source of the 32 T cell receptor beta chains below, sequenced in a study of T cell repertoires in cytomegalovirus infection. TCRdb used MiXCR to reprocess the reads, holding one entry per CDR3 protein. The sample holds around 630,000 distinct CDR3 sequences, approximately 24% seen once. Sequenced: CD8+ T cells from PBMCs. The receptors were sampled from a human donor in good health (CMV status not recorded). Some clones in this sample may be carry-over from other donors' samples.

This sequence joins TRBV29-1 and TRBJ2-3; 11 nucleotides match TRBD1. Germline V CDR1 and CDR2: SQVTM, ANQGSEA. V trimming: 6 bases; J trimming: 5 bases; junction bases outside the gene matches: 10. The CDR3 spans 15 residues. The DNA for the CDR3 is TGCAGCGTACCCCGAAAGGACAGGGGGCTAGATACGCAGTATTTT. Translation gives CSVPRKDRGLDTQYF.

The rearrangement links TRBV2 to TRBJ2-3; 9 bases align to TRBD2. The CDR3 spans 15 residues. V shed 5 bases, J shed 4 bases, and the junction held 7 bases outside the gene matches. From germline, CDR1 is SNHLY and CDR2 FYNNEI. The CDR3 reads CASSLLAGSADTQYF. Written as DNA, the CDR3 is TGTGCCAGCAGTTTGCTAGCGGGGTCTGCAGATACGCAGTATTTT.

This clonotype was counted ten times or more. V is TRBV2 and J is TRBJ2-5; tentatively, D is TRBD1 (5 bases). Between the trimmed V and J ends, which lost 3 bases and 4 bases, there was a span of 21 bases. The germline V gene encodes CDR1 SNHLY and CDR2 FYNNEI. The CDR3 is 17 amino acids. CDR3 sequence: CASSDAGFQGNGETQYF. The CDR3 bases are TGTGCCAGCAGTGACGCAGGCTTTCAGGGAAACGGAGAGACCCAGTACTTC.

The V and J genes are TRBV12-5 and TRBJ1-3; no reliable D call. Trimming took off 3 bases at V and 4 bases at J, with 4 bases between the two ends. In germline, CDR1 is LGHNT, CDR2 FRNRAP. The CDR3 has 12 residues. The CDR3 loop is CASGFMGNTIYF. CDR3 nucleotides: TGTGCTAGTGGTTTTATGGGAAACACCATATATTTT. Supplemented by reference TRBV12-5 and TRBJ1-3, the full variable domain reads DARVTQTPRHKVTEMGQEVTMRCQPILGHNTVFWYRQTMMQGLELLAYFRNRAPLDDSGMPKDRFSAEMPDATLATLKIQPSEPRDSAVYFCASGFMGNTIYFGEGSWLTVV.

There are a few counts of this clonotype. The rearrangement links TRBV7-9 to TRBJ2-1; a possible D gene is TRBD2 (5 bases). Germline CDR1 and CDR2: SEHNR and FQNEAQ (reference sequence). V shed 4 bases and J shed 8 bases, with 21 bases lying between them. The CDR3 is 16 residues long. Written as DNA, the CDR3 is TGTGCCAGCAGCTCCGGAGCGGTCTTAACCATCCATGAGCAGTTCTTC. The encoded protein is CASSSGAVLTIHEQFF.

The V call is TRBV20-1, the J call TRBJ2-2; 7 nucleotides match TRBD2. CDR1 DFQATT and CDR2 SNEGSKA come from the germline V gene (reference sequence). Trimming at V came to 6 bases and at J to 1 base, leaving 14 bases not matched to a gene. CDR3 length: 17 amino acids. CDR3 protein: CSAGPGTTSLNTGELFF. DNA for the CDR3: TGCAGTGCCGGACCTGGGACTACATCCTTGAACACCGGGGAGCTGTTTTTT.

This clonotype was recorded only once. At one end, the junction sequence differs from germline, possibly due to a read error. The V and J genes are TRBV19 and TRBJ2-2; D may be TRBD1 (6 bases). Germline lookup yields CDR1 LNHDA and CDR2 SQIVND (reference sequence). This CDR3 is built from 13 residues. This CDR3 is CTSSGQYTGELFF. CDR3 DNA: TGTACCAGTAGTGGACAGTACACCGGGGAGCTGTTTTTT.

This clonotype occurred a few times. This chain links TRBV11-1 with TRBJ1-2; a possible D gene is TRBD1 (5 bases). The CDR3 length is 14 residues. V dropped 4 bases and J dropped 7 bases, with 16 bases sitting between them. The V gene's germline CDR1 is SGHAT and CDR2 FQDESV (reference sequence). CDR3 bases: TGTGCCAGCAGCTACGGGACGGAGGTGTTTGGCTACACCTTC. As protein: CASSYGTEVFGYTF. Based on the CDR3 plus reference TRBV11-1 and TRBJ1-2, the full variable domain is EAEVAQSPRYKITEKSQAVAFWCDPISGHATLYWYRQILGQGPELLVQFQDESVVDDSQLPKDRFSAERLKGVDSTLKIQPAELGDSAMYLCASSYGTEVFGYTFGSGTRLTVV.

This clonotype was counted only a few times. This chain uses TRBV10-2 with TRBJ2-5; 7 bases agree with TRBD2. Germline-derived CDR1 and CDR2 are WSHSY and SAAADI. V was pared by 8 bases and J by 5 bases, with 14 bases of the junction left unmatched. CDR3 length: 15 amino acids. This CDR3 is CASRLGGGGGETQYF. Here the CDR3 DNA reads TGCGCCAGCCGGTTAGGCGGCGGGGGAGGGGAGACCCAGTACTTC.

The rearrangement uses TRBV5-5 and TRBJ2-7; D gene ambiguous. CDR3 length equals 14 residues. CDR1 is SGHKS and CDR2 is YYEKEE in the germline V gene (reference sequence). Trimming cost V 2 bases and J 3 bases, with 12 bases left between them. As DNA, the CDR3 is TGTGCCAGCAGCTTTGCTTTGGGGTACTACGAGCAGTACGTC. This encodes CASSFALGYYEQYV.

The table lists this clonotype with a few counts. J is TRBJ2-2 and V is TRBV10-3; maybe TRBD1 (6 bases). Germline CDR1 reads ENHRY; CDR2 reads SYGVKD. The ends were cut back, 3 bases at V and 4 bases at J, with 15 bases in the middle. The CDR3 is 16 residues long. CDR3 DNA: TGTGCCATCAGTGAAATGGGTCAGGGGATCACCGGGGAGCTGTTTTTT. Protein sequence: CAISEMGQGITGELFF.

There are a few counts of this clonotype. The J gene is TRBJ1-4, the V gene TRBV28; the match to TRBD1 covers 7 bases. V gave up 9 bases and J gave up 3 bases; unmatched junction bases: 7. Per germline, CDR1 MDHEN and CDR2 SYDVKM. There are 14 residues in the CDR3. This chain's CDR3 is CASTTGLANEKLFF. In DNA, the CDR3 is TGTGCCAGTACGACAGGGTTAGCTAATGAAAAACTGTTTTTT. Complete variable domain (other parts from reference TRBV28 and TRBJ1-4): DVKVTQSSRYLVKRTGEKVFLECVQDMDHENMFWYRQDPGLGLRLIYFSYDVKMKEKGDIPEGYSVSREKKERFSLILESASTNQTSMYLCASTTGLANEKLFFGSGTQLSVL.

This clonotype was detected ten times or more. V and J are TRBV20-1 and TRBJ2-2; unclear D gene. Germline V lookup: CDR1 DFQATT, CDR2 SNEGSKA (reference sequence). The CDR3 has 15 residues. Trimming took 5 bases from V and 5 from J, leaving 18 bases between them. The chain's CDR3 is CSAPDDIGWTGELFF. The CDR3, as DNA: TGCAGTGCTCCGGACGATATAGGATGGACCGGGGAGCTGTTTTTT.

This clonotype was seen many times. The chain joins TRBV28 to TRBJ2-3, with D tentatively TRBD2 (5 bases). Trimming cost V 2 bases and J 6 bases, with 12 bases left between them. This CDR3 has 14 amino acids. Germline CDR1 reads MDHEN; CDR2 reads SYDVKM. The CDR3 is CASSLGSFRDTQYF. The CDR3 coding sequence is TGTGCCAGCAGTTTAGGGAGCTTTCGGGATACGCAGTATTTT.

Note on this clonotype: Germline is not matched at one junction end, which may reflect a read error. This rearrangement joins TRBV7-9 to TRBJ1-1, with a tentative D call TRBD1 (5 bases). The germline gives CDR1 SEHNR, CDR2 FQNEAQ (reference sequence). The CDR3 is made up of 12 amino acids. This CDR3 is CASSFLDTEVFF. In nucleotides, the CDR3 is TGTGCCAGCAGCTTTTTGGACACTGAAGTTTTCTTT. Variable domain in full (rest from reference TRBV7-9 and TRBJ1-1): DTGVSQNPRHKITKRGQNVTFRCDPISEHNRLYWYRQTLGQGPEFLTYFQNEAQLEKSRLLSDRFSAERPKGSFSTLEIQRTEQGDSAMYLCASSFLDTEVFFGQGTRLTVV.

J is TRBJ2-4 and V is TRBV23-1; D might be TRBD1 (6 bases). TRBV23-1 is annotated as an ORF whose role is uncertain. Trimming removed 7 bases from V and 6 bases from J, with 16 bases in between. The CDR3 is 14 amino acids. The CDR3 DNA reads TGCGCCAGCACCTCAGAGGACAGAGGAAACATTCAGTACTTC. Translating it yields CASTSEDRGNIQYF.

There are many counts of this clonotype. The rearrangement joins TRBV27 to TRBJ1-1; TRBD1 matches 7 bases. There are 13 residues in the CDR3. Germline CDR1 reads MNHEY; CDR2 reads SMNVEV (reference sequence). Losses at the gene ends were 7 bases for V and 4 bases for J; bases not matched to a gene: 6. The CDR3 loop reads CASTPGGGTEAFF. DNA of the CDR3: TGTGCCAGCACTCCAGGGGGTGGCACTGAAGCTTTCTTT.

The chain recombines TRBV5-6 with TRBJ2-1; the match to TRBD2 covers 9 bases. The CDR3 extends over 12 amino acids. Per the germline V gene, CDR1 is SGHDT and CDR2 is YYEEEE. The V segment lost 4 bases and the J segment 10 bases; nucleotides outside the gene matches: 3. The CDR3, as DNA: TGTGCCAGCAGCCGCGGGGGGGGAGAGCAGTTCTTC. Its translation is CASSRGGGEQFF.

This clonotype showed up just a few times. V gene TRBV25-1 combines with J gene TRBJ1-4; D gene unclear. Germline V gene data show CDR1 as MGHDK and CDR2 as SYGVNS. There are 14 residues in the CDR3. The V end was cut by 4 bases, the J end by 1 base, with 7 bases between. CDR3 DNA sequence: TGTGCCAGCAGTGTCGGGTTAACTAATGAAAAACTGTTTTTT. Its translation: CASSVGLTNEKLFF.

In its sample, this clonotype was seen a few times. This rearrangement joins TRBV6-5 to TRBJ2-6; TRBD2 matches at 8 bases. With 0 bases clipped from V and 1 base from J, the junction kept 8 bases outside the gene matches. Germline lookup yields CDR1 MNHEY and CDR2 SVGAGI. The length of the CDR3 is 19 residues. CDR3 DNA sequence: TGTGCCAGCAGTTACTCAGCGGGGGCCTCCTCGTCTGGGGCCAACGTCCTGACTTTC. It is translated as CASSYSAGASSSGANVLTF.

Comments on this clonotype: A much larger clone is a single base away; this may be a read error. This sequence joins TRBV7-9 and TRBJ1-3, with D perhaps matching TRBD1 (5 bases). The CDR3 contains 15 residues. Germline CDR1 is SEHNR and CDR2 is FQNEAQ (reference sequence). Trimming took off 3 bases at V and 2 bases at J, with 11 bases between the two ends. The CDR3, as DNA: TGTGCCAGCAGCTTCTTTGCAGGGACTGGAAACACCATATATTTT. It codes for CASSFFAGTGNTIYF.

The genes are TRBV15 and TRBJ2-4, with D perhaps TRBD1 (5 bases). CDR3 size: 16 residues. Germline CDR1 and CDR2: LNHNV and YYDKDF (reference sequence). The V end was cut by 5 bases, the J end by 0 bases, with 14 bases between. In DNA, the CDR3 is TGTGCCACCAGCGGATCCAGGGTACTAGCCAAAAACATTCAGTACTTC. Its protein is CATSGSRVLAKNIQYF.

The J gene is TRBJ2-2, the V gene TRBV6-2 or TRBV6-3; no clear D. The germline V and J ends were trimmed by 6 bases and 6 bases, with 14 bases remaining between them. This CDR3 region has 14 residues. Germline loops: CDR1 MNHEY, CDR2 SVGEGT. The CDR3 bases are TGTGCCAGCAGCTATCCGTGCACCGCCGGGGAGCTGTTTTTT. Its protein product is CASSYPCTAGELFF.

The chain recombines TRBV27 with TRBJ1-5, with TRBD1 matching 8 bases. The germline gives CDR1 MNHEY, CDR2 SMNVEV (reference sequence). Unmatched junction bases numbered 4, after V lost 3 bases and J lost 0 bases. CDR3 length equals 16 residues. The CDR3 here is CASSLGQAHSNQPQHF. CDR3 in DNA: TGTGCCAGCAGTTTGGGACAGGCACATAGCAATCAGCCCCAGCATTTT.

This rearrangement joins TRBV20-1 to TRBJ2-7; TRBD2 is a possible D gene (6 bases). The CDR3 is 13 amino acids. V lost 6 bases to trimming and J lost 0 bases, with 12 bases between them. Germline V CDR1 and CDR2: DFQATT, SNEGSKA (reference sequence). CDR3 region: CSASRESSYEQYV. CDR3 nucleotides: TGCAGTGCCAGCCGGGAGAGCTCCTACGAGCAGTACGTC.

There are a few counts of this clonotype. V and J are TRBV28 and TRBJ1-2, with D unresolved. V gave up 4 bases and J gave up 5 bases, with 14 bases separating them. Germline V gives CDR1 MDHEN, CDR2 SYDVKM. This CDR3 contains 14 residues. CDR3 residues: CASSSAIGIYGYTF. The CDR3 nucleotides read TGTGCCAGCAGTTCCGCGATTGGGATATATGGCTACACCTTC.

As concerns this clonotype: The junction and the germline gene differ at one end; a read error may be behind it. The genes are TRBV27 and TRBJ2-2; D assignment may be TRBD1 or TRBD2 (5 bases each). Germline CDR1 MNHEY, CDR2 SMNVEV (reference sequence). CDR3 length: 13 amino acids. The CDR3 reads CASSFTGPGVLFF. CDR3 in DNA: TGTGCCAGCAGTTTTACGGGGCCCGGGGTGCTGTTTTTT.

This clonotype was picked up a small number of times. The genes are TRBV6-6 and TRBJ2-2, with 10 bases lining up with TRBD2. This CDR3 comprises 13 residues. With V trimmed by 10 bases and J by 6 bases, 5 bases remained unmatched. Germline loops: CDR1 MNHNY, CDR2 SVGAGI (reference sequence). As DNA, the CDR3 is TGTGCCACCCCAGCGGGGGGGCCCGGGGAGCTGTTTTTT. Translated, it gives CATPAGGPGELFF.

This chain connects TRBV2 to TRBJ2-7; TRBD1 agrees at 7 bases. CDR3 length: 17 residues. Germline CDR1 is SNHLY and CDR2 is FYNNEI. Germline trimming cut 2 bases from V and 4 bases from J; bases unmatched to any gene: 14. CDR3 nucleotide sequence: TGTGCCAGCAGTGAACGAAAGGGGGCGTATTATTCGTACGAGCAGTACTTC. Amino acid sequence: CASSERKGAYYSYEQYF.

The table lists this clonotype with a few counts. The chain carries TRBV6-5 and TRBJ1-6, with D perhaps matching TRBD1 (6 bases). Germline V lookup: CDR1 MNHEY, CDR2 SVGAGI. V was cut by 6 bases and J by 5 bases, with 14 bases left in between. The CDR3 extends over 15 amino acids. The CDR3 region is CASSLVGGDNSPLHF. The CDR3 DNA follows: TGTGCCAGCAGCTTGGTGGGGGGCGATAATTCACCCCTCCACTTT.

The sample holds many counts of this clonotype. V gene TRBV6-1 combines with J gene TRBJ1-1, with D uncertain. Germline CDR1 is MNHNS and CDR2 is SASEGT. V was pared by 8 bases and J by 1 base, with 8 bases between. This CDR3 region has 12 residues. CDR3 in amino acids: CASWKWNTEAFF. The CDR3 nucleotides are TGTGCCAGCTGGAAATGGAACACTGAAGCTTTCTTT.

This clonotype showed up just a few times. This sequence joins TRBV7-9 and TRBJ2-1; 8 bases are shared with TRBD2. CDR3 length: 16 amino acids. Germline CDR1 SEHNR, CDR2 FQNEAQ (reference sequence). V shed 5 bases and J 7 bases; nucleotides not matched to a gene: 13. The CDR3 spells CASSLEVVAGKNEQFF. CDR3 DNA sequence: TGTGCCAGCAGCCTAGAGGTGGTAGCGGGGAAAAATGAGCAGTTCTTC.